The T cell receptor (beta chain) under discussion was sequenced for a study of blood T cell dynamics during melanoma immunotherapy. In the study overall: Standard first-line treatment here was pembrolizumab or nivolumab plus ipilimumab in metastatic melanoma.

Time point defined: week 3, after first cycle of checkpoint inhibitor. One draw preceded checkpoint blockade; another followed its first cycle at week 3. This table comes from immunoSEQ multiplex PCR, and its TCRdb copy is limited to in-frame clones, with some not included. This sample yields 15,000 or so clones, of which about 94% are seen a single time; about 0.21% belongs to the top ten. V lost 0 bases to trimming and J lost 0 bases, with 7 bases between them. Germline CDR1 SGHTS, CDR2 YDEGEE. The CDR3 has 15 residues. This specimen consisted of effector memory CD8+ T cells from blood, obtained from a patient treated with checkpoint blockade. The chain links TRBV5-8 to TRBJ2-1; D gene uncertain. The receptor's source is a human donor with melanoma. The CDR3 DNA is TGTGCCAGCAGCTTGGCCAAGGGCTCCTACAATGAGCAGTTCTTC. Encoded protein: CASSLAKGSYNEQFF.